This TCR beta chain originates from a study of OX40 agonist ivuxolimab in advanced cancers. V dropped 6 bases and J dropped 3 bases, with 19 bases sitting between them. CDR3 length: 16 residues. CDR1 is LNHDA and CDR2 is SQIVND in the germline V gene (reference sequence). Assay used: immunoSEQ multiplex PCR; TCRdb lists only in-frame clones, some missing. The table shows about 17,000 clones, with more than 85% occurring only once. Source: CD4+ or CD8+ T cells sorted from blood, taken in a trial of the OX40 agonist ivuxolimab. The rearrangement joins TRBV19 to TRBJ2-3; perhaps TRBD2 as D (7 bases). The source is an adult with an advanced solid tumor such as melanoma, head and neck, liver or kidney cancer. CDR3 nucleotide sequence: TGTGCCAGTAGCCGTATATGGGGGGGCATAACAGATACGCAGTATTTT. Its protein product is CASSRIWGGITDTQYF.